This T cell receptor beta chain was identified during a study of T cells after yellow fever vaccination. Background on the study: For low cell numbers, libraries were made with SMART-Seq v4 Ultra Low Input.

Study-level points and caveats: Weaker, the secondary response had a peak occurring faster, on day 5 versus 15. Among primary-vaccination clones, most reappeared after the booster, at roughly 95% for CD4 and 88% for CD8.

Regarding this clonotype: Its antigen is still unknown.

V lost 5 bases to trimming and J lost 1 base, with 12 bases between them. CDR3 length: 15 amino acids. Generation of TCR cDNA used 5'RACE template switching (which added a universal primer site and UMIs). TCRdb independently ran MiXCR on the 5' RACE reads; one entry per CDR3 protein. The sample carries nearly 300,000 distinct CDR3 sequences, 8.7% recorded once. The rearrangement joins TRBV12-3 or TRBV12-4 to TRBJ1-5; D possibly corresponds to TRBD1 (5 bases). The sequencing here drew on CD4+ T cells sorted from PBMCs, taken 5 days after the yellow fever booster vaccination. The receptor was isolated from a man aged 18 to 30 who received the YFV17D yellow fever vaccine. The CDR3: CASSPPGTSNQPQHF. The CDR3 coding sequence is TGTGCCAGCAGTCCTCCCGGGACCAGCAATCAGCCCCAGCATTTT.